This entry lists 27 T cell receptor beta chains sequenced from one sample in a study of T cells in Graves' hyperthyroidism and ophthalmopathy. TCR beta CDR3 sequences were amplified from RNA transcripts. The TCR CDR3 first-round RT-PCR relied on the HTBI primer set. TCRdb fed the multiplex PCR reads into MiXCR, producing one record per CDR3 protein. The sample yields hundreds of thousands of distinct CDR3 sequences, just over 45% seen once. The specimen sequenced was peripheral blood or thyroid tissue (not recorded which). Receptors originate from a woman under 30 with Graves' hyperthyroidism.

In its sample, this clonotype was seen a few times. V is TRBV20-1 and J is TRBJ1-5; D gene uncertain. There are 13 residues in the CDR3. The germline CDR1 and CDR2 sequences are DFQATT and SNEGSKA (reference sequence). V lost 2 bases, J lost 4 bases, and 9 bases lay in between. This CDR3 reads CSARTQQNQPQHF. CDR3 in DNA: TGCAGTGCTAGAACACAGCAGAATCAGCCCCAGCATTTT.

The genes are TRBV20-1 and TRBJ1-2; D remains unclear. The CDR3 runs 14 residues. V shed 3 bases and J shed 5 bases, with 16 bases lying between them. The germline V gene has CDR1 DFQATT and CDR2 SNEGSKA (reference sequence). The CDR3 reads CSARSQAGGYGYTF. The CDR3 DNA reads TGCAGTGCTAGGAGTCAAGCGGGAGGGTATGGCTACACCTTC.

Many counts were recorded for this clonotype. The V and J genes are TRBV7-2 and TRBJ2-7; no clear D. Germline CDR1 and CDR2: SGHTA and FQGNSA. V dropped 4 bases and J dropped 0 bases, with 7 bases sitting between them. CDR3 length equals 13 residues. CDR3 protein: CASSYTSSYEQYF. The CDR3 DNA reads as TGTGCCAGCAGCTATACGAGCTCCTACGAGCAGTACTTC. The variable domain in full, with the rest retrieved from reference TRBV7-2 and TRBJ2-7, is GAGVSQSPSNKVTEKGKDVELRCDPISGHTALYWYRQSLGQGLEFLIYFQGNSAPDKSGLPSDRFSAERTGGSVSTLTIQRTQQEDSAVYLCASSYTSSYEQYFGPGTRLTVT.

This clonotype was seen once. This chain links TRBV10-3 with TRBJ2-3, with 8 nucleotides matching TRBD2. Germline V gene data show CDR1 as ENHRY and CDR2 as SYGVKD. The length of the CDR3 is 17 residues. V dropped 4 bases and J dropped 2; count of bases not matched to a gene: 11. The CDR3 sequence is CAISGSGSGSSTDTQYF. The CDR3 bases are TGTGCCATCAGTGGGTCGGGGAGCGGGAGTTCCACAGATACGCAGTATTTT.

Comments on this clonotype: A much more abundant neighbour one base away suggests this may be a read error. The chain has TRBV7-3 and TRBJ2-7, with 7 bases fitting TRBD2. The germline V gene encodes CDR1 SGHTA and CDR2 FQGTGA. The CDR3 loop spans 14 amino acids. The ends lost 6 bases at V and 2 bases at J; junction bases unmatched: 7. As DNA, the CDR3 is TGTGCCAGCAGTTACTCGGGGGGAGCCTACGAGCAGTACTTC. Protein product: CASSYSGGAYEQYF.

In regard to this clonotype: This could be a read error, since a much larger clone is one nucleotide away. The genes are TRBV2 and TRBJ1-2; tentative D call: TRBD1 (5 bases). Per germline, CDR1 SNHLY and CDR2 FYNNEI. The CDR3 is 15 residues long. CDR3 DNA: TGTGCCGGCAGGGAGGGCGTGGGCCTTGCCCATGGCTACACCTTC. It specifies CAGREGVGLAHGYTF.

This clonotype has a single count. The chain is built from TRBV6-6 and TRBJ1-5, with 7 bases identical to TRBD1. The CDR3 has 17 amino acids. Germline trimming cut 4 bases from V and 6 bases from J; bases unmatched to any gene: 15. Germline CDR1 MNHNY, CDR2 SVGAGI (reference sequence). CDR3: CASSFESTGAHPQPQHF. The DNA for the CDR3 is TGTGCCAGCAGTTTTGAAAGTACAGGGGCGCACCCTCAGCCCCAGCATTTT.

In this sample, this clonotype turned up a few times. DNA for the CDR3: TGTGCCAGCAGCTTAATGCTAGCCGGGGAGCTGTTTTTT. Amino acid sequence: CASSLMLAGELFF. This chain joins TRBV7-9 and TRBJ2-2, with no clear D. V lost 2 bases to trimming and J lost 6 bases, with 7 bases between them. Germline CDR1 reads SEHNR; CDR2 reads FQNEAQ (reference sequence). The CDR3 loop spans 13 amino acids.

This clonotype was observed a few times. The chain is built from TRBV7-9 and TRBJ2-7; 9 bases are a match to TRBD1. The CDR3 is 15 amino acids. The V gene's germline CDR1 is SEHNR and CDR2 FQNEAQ (reference sequence). V shed 5 bases and J 2 bases; nucleotides not matched to a gene: 7. The CDR3 region is CASSPRDRETYEQYF. In DNA, the CDR3 is TGTGCCAGCAGCCCCCGGGACAGGGAGACCTACGAGCAGTACTTC. Full variable domain (rest looked up from reference TRBV7-9 and TRBJ2-7): DTGVSQNPRHKITKRGQNVTFRCDPISEHNRLYWYRQTLGQGPEFLTYFQNEAQLEKSRLLSDRFSAERPKGSFSTLEIQRTEQGDSAMYLCASSPRDRETYEQYFGPGTRLTVT.

The rearrangement uses TRBV29-1 and TRBJ2-6; D is possibly TRBD2 (6 bases). The V and J ends lost 6 bases and 0 bases respectively, with 9 bases between them. Germline CDR1 reads SQVTM; CDR2 reads ANQGSEA. The CDR3 is 14 amino acids. The CDR3: CSVAGSSGANVLTF. The CDR3, as DNA: TGCAGCGTCGCCGGGAGCTCTGGGGCCAACGTCCTGACTTTC.

The table lists this clonotype with many counts. This chain uses TRBV7-3 with TRBJ2-2; D unclear. V was cut by 6 bases and J by 5 bases, with 7 bases left in between. The germline V gene encodes CDR1 SGHTA and CDR2 FQGTGA. The CDR3 runs to 12 residues. The CDR3, as DNA: TGTGCCAGCAGTCGGTCGACCGGGGAGCTGTTTTTT. Protein: CASSRSTGELFF.

V and J are TRBV11-1 and TRBJ1-1; 9 nucleotides align to TRBD1. Trimming at V came to 5 bases and at J to 3 bases, leaving 13 bases not matched to a gene. The V gene's germline CDR1 is SGHAT and CDR2 FQDESV (reference sequence). The CDR3 extends over 17 amino acids. The CDR3 spells CASSHGTGTQRYTEAFF. In DNA form, the CDR3 reads TGTGCCAGCAGCCACGGGACAGGGACGCAGCGGTACACTGAAGCTTTCTTT.

As to this clonotype: This may be a read error, as it is one base from a much larger clone. The chain employs TRBV19 and TRBJ1-5; unclear D gene. This CDR3 has 14 residues. The germline V gene has CDR1 LNHDA and CDR2 SQIVND (reference sequence). V shed 7 bases and J shed 0 bases, with 10 bases lying between them. CDR3 nucleotide sequence: TGTGCCAGTAAAAGAGGGTTTAGCAATCAGCCCCAGCATTTT. Translating it yields CASKRGFSNQPQHF.

CDR3 region: CASSRITGTGAYEQYF. Here the CDR3 DNA reads TGTGCCAGCAGCCGAATCACCGGGACAGGGGCCTACGAGCAGTACTTC. The chain uses TRBV7-6 and TRBJ2-7; 10 positions agree with TRBD1. J was trimmed by 2 bases and V by 5 bases; bases with no gene match: 9. The CDR3 has 16 amino acids. Germline V gives CDR1 SGHVS, CDR2 FNYEAQ.

The count of this clonotype is one. As DNA, the CDR3 is TGCAGTGCTAGGAGATTCCGGGACGAGGCTTTCTTT. It codes for CSARRFRDEAFF. The chain joins TRBV20-1 to TRBJ1-1; D may be TRBD1 (5 bases). This CDR3 comprises 12 residues. Germline V gene lookup returns CDR1 DFQATT and CDR2 SNEGSKA (reference sequence). V lost 3 bases, J lost 11 bases, and 16 bases lay in between.

This clonotype has at least ten counts. This chain links TRBV2 with TRBJ1-2; 8 bases match TRBD1. From germline, CDR1 is SNHLY and CDR2 FYNNEI. CDR3 length: 16 residues. J lost 6 bases, V lost 6 bases, and 15 bases had no gene match. CDR3 protein: CASSPYGTGTGDGYTF. The CDR3 DNA follows: TGTGCCAGCAGCCCTTACGGGACAGGAACAGGAGATGGCTACACCTTC.

This rearrangement joins TRBV25-1 to TRBJ1-6; D perhaps matches TRBD1 (6 bases). Germline loops: CDR1 MGHDK, CDR2 SYGVNS. Trimming stripped 5 bases from V and 4 bases from J, with 15 bases between. The CDR3 consists of 16 residues. CDR3 sequence (DNA): TGTGCCAGCAGTTGGCCGGACAGCCTTTATAATTCACCCCTCCACTTT. This translates into CASSWPDSLYNSPLHF.

The chain couples TRBV29-1 to TRBJ2-5; D ambiguous. The V gene's germline CDR1 is SQVTM and CDR2 ANQGSEA. This CDR3 region has 12 residues. With 0 bases removed from V and 5 bases from J, the gap between germline ends came to 7 bases. The CDR3, as DNA: TGCAGCGTTGAAGATCGTACGGAGACCCAGTACTTC. Its translation is CSVEDRTETQYF. The complete variable domain, with remaining parts taken from reference TRBV29-1 and TRBJ2-5, reads SAVISQKPSRDICQRGTSLTIQCQVDSQVTMMFWYRQQPGQSLTLIATANQGSEATYESGFVIDKFPISRPNLTFSTLTVSNMSPEDSSIYLCSVEDRTETQYFGPGTRLLVL.

This clonotype was observed many times. The V and J genes are TRBV29-1 and TRBJ2-7; tentatively, D is TRBD1 (5 bases). Between the trimmed V and J ends, which lost 5 bases and 0 bases, there was a span of 14 bases. Germline V gene data show CDR1 as SQVTM and CDR2 as ANQGSEA. The CDR3 totals 14 residues. The CDR3 region is CSVFDRRSSYEQYF. Written as DNA, the CDR3 is TGCAGCGTTTTTGACAGACGGAGCTCCTACGAGCAGTACTTC.

This chain connects TRBV5-4 to TRBJ1-5; D not certain. The CDR3 is made up of 15 amino acids. The V and J ends lost 0 bases and 6 bases respectively, with 13 bases between them. CDR1 and CDR2 from the germline V gene are SGHNT and YYREEE (reference sequence). CDR3: CASSLEGVGSQPQHF. The CDR3 DNA reads as TGTGCCAGCAGCTTGGAAGGAGTAGGGAGTCAGCCCCAGCATTTT. Looking up the rest from reference TRBV5-4 and TRBJ1-5 gives the full variable domain: ETGVTQSPTHLIKTRGQQVTLRCSSQSGHNTVSWYQQALGQGPQFIFQYYREEENGRGNFPPRFSGLQFPNYSSELNVNALELDDSALYLCASSLEGVGSQPQHFGDGTRLSIL.

This clonotype was seen many times. CDR3 protein: CATSEGRGNQPQHF. In DNA form, the CDR3 reads TGTGCCACCAGTGAGGGGAGAGGCAATCAGCCCCAGCATTTT. The chain recombines TRBV24-1 with TRBJ1-5; D uncertain. The V end lost 4 bases, the J end lost 2 bases, and 8 bases lay between the germline ends. From germline, CDR1 is KGHDR and CDR2 SFDVKD. The CDR3 loop spans 14 amino acids.

The chain joins TRBV7-9 to TRBJ2-7; TRBD2 might be the D (5 bases). The V and J ends lost 7 bases and 3 bases respectively, with 19 bases between them. The CDR3 runs 15 residues. Germline loops: CDR1 SEHNR, CDR2 FQNEAQ (reference sequence). CDR3 sequence reads: CASTGMQTFDYEQYF. CDR3 nucleotides: TGTGCCAGCACGGGAATGCAAACGTTCGACTACGAGCAGTACTTC.

This clonotype was seen more than once but under ten times. The junction does not match germline at one end; this may be a read error. The J gene is TRBJ1-2, the V gene TRBV10-3, with D unresolved. CDR1 ENHRY and CDR2 SYGVKD come from the germline V gene. The CDR3 loop spans 13 amino acids. For the CDR3, the DNA is TGTGCCAGCAGTTATTTGAGCAACTATGGCTACACCTTC. Amino acids: CASSYLSNYGYTF.

This clonotype has only a few counts. This sequence joins TRBV19 and TRBJ1-1, with D possibly TRBD1 on 5 matching bases. The CDR3 length is 13 residues. V lost 1 base to trimming and J lost 7 bases, with 10 bases between them. Germline V CDR1 and CDR2: LNHDA, SQIVND (reference sequence). The CDR3 sequence is CASSIAGLGEAFF. DNA of the CDR3: TGTGCCAGTAGTATAGCAGGGCTGGGTGAAGCTTTCTTT.

With regard to this clonotype: Given the absence of the conserved phenylalanine or tryptophan at the CDR3 end, a read error is likely. The DNA is left out, because the CDR3 cannot be placed on it with certainty; the CDR3 is given as TCRdb lists it. This chain joins TRBV24-1 and TRBJ2-1; TRBD2, as called in the table, went unchecked against the DNA. The germline V gene encodes CDR1 KGHDR and CDR2 SFDVKD. The CDR3 spans 9 amino acids, including both terminal residues. The CDR3 protein is CATSDWRCV.

This clonotype has more than one count but fewer than ten. The chain employs TRBV29-1 and TRBJ1-2, with TRBD1 matching over 10 bases. CDR1 SQVTM and CDR2 ANQGSEA come from the germline V gene. The V segment lost 7 bases and the J segment 6 bases; nucleotides outside the gene matches: 5. The CDR3 loop spans 12 amino acids. CDR3 bases: TGCAGCGGGGACAGGGGAATTCATGGCTACACCTTC. It specifies CSGDRGIHGYTF.

The V gene is TRBV15, the J gene TRBJ2-2; D is undetermined. Germline V gene sequence: CDR1 LNHNV, CDR2 YYDKDF (reference sequence). CDR3 length: 13 residues. With 0 bases removed from V and 3 bases from J, the gap between germline ends came to 2 bases. CDR3 DNA: TGTGCCACCAGCAGAGATGACACCGGGGAGCTGTTTTTT. This gives the protein CATSRDDTGELFF.